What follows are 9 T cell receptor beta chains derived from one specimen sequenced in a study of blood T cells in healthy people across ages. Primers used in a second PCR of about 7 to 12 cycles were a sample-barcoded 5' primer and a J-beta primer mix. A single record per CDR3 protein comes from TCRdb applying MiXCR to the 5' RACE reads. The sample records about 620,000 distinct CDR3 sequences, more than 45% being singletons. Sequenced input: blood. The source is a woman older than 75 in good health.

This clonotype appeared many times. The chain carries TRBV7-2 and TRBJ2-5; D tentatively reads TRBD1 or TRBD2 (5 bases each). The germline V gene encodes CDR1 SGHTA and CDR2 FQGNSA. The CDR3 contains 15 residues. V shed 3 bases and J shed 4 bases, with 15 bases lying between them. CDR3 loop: CASSFQSGRAETQYF. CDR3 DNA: TGTGCCAGCAGCTTCCAGTCGGGACGGGCAGAGACCCAGTACTTC.

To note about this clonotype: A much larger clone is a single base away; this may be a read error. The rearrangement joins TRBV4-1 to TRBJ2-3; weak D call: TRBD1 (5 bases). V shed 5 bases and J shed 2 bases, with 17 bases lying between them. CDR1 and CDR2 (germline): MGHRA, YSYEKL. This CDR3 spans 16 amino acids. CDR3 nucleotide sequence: TGCGCCAGCAGCGCAAGACAGAGCCTCTTCACAGATACGCAGTATTTT. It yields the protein CASSARQSLFTDTQYF.

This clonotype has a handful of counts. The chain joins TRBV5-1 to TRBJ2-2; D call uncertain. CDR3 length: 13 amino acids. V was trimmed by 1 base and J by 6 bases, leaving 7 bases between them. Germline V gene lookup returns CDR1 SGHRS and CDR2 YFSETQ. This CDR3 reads CASSLIRPGELFF. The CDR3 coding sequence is TGCGCCAGCAGCTTGATTAGGCCCGGGGAGCTGTTTTTT.

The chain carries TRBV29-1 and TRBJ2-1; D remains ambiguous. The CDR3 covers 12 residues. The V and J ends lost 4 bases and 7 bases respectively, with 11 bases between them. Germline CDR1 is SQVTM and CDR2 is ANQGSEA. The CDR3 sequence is CSVAGPENEQFF. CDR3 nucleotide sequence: TGCAGCGTTGCAGGTCCGGAAAATGAGCAGTTCTTC.

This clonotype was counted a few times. The CDR3 sequence is CASSPKRLGLVSGELFF. In nucleotides, the CDR3 is TGTGCCAGCAGTCCTAAACGTCTGGGACTAGTCTCTGGGGAGCTGTTTTTT. The chain links TRBV13 to TRBJ2-2, with 8 positions matching TRBD2. Per the germline V gene, CDR1 is PRHDT and CDR2 is FYEKMQ (reference sequence). CDR3 length equals 17 residues. The V and J ends lost 6 bases and 8 bases, in that order; junction bases with no gene match: 17. The full variable domain, rest sourced from reference TRBV13 and TRBJ2-2, is AAGVIQSPRHLIKEKRETATLKCYPIPRHDTVYWYQQGPGQDPQFLISFYEKMQSDKGSIPDRFSAQQFSDYHSELNMSSLELGDSALYFCASSPKRLGLVSGELFFGEGSRLTVL.

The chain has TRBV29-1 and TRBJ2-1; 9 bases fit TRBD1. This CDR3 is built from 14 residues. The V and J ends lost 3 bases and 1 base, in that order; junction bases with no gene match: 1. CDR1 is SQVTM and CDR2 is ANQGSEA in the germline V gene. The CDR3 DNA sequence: TGCAGCGTTGAGGGACAGGGTTCCTACAATGAGCAGTTCTTC. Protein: CSVEGQGSYNEQFF.

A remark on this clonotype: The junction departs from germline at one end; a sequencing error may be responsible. CDR3 DNA sequence: TGTGTCAGCAGCTCCGATCGGGGAATTAACTATGGCTACACCTTC. Protein: CVSSSDRGINYGYTF. The rearrangement joins TRBV7-2 to TRBJ1-2; the D is unclear. The CDR3 loop spans 15 amino acids. CDR1 and CDR2 from the germline V gene are SGHTA and FQGNSA.

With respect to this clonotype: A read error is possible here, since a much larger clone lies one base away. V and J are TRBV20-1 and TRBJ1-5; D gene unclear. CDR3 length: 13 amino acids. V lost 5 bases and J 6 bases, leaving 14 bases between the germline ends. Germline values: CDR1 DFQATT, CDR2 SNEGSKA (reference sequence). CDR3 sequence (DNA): TGCAGTGCTGGAGTAAAATCAGTTCAGCCCCAGCATTTT. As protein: CSAGVKSVQPQHF.

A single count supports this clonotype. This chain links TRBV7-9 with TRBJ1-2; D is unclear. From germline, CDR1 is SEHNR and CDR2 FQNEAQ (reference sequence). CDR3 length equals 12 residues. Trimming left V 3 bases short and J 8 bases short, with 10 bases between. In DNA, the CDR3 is TGTGCCAGCAGCTTGACTTACGAGGGCTACACCTTC. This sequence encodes CASSLTYEGYTF. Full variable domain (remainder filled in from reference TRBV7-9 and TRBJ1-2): DTGVSQNPRHKITKRGQNVTFRCDPISEHNRLYWYRQTLGQGPEFLTYFQNEAQLEKSRLLSDRFSAERPKGSFSTLEIQRTEQGDSAMYLCASSLTYEGYTFGSGTRLTVV.